This T cell receptor (beta chain) was captured in a study of cytomegalovirus exposure and HLA in healthy donors. Overall study findings and caveats: An analysis was carried out at a later point. It showed that HLA-associated TCR beta chains were more clonally expanded than equally common non-associated chains. Immune exposure was documented only through CMV serostatus.

As regards this clone: Its specificity is not known.

The PCR was carried out with 60 Vbeta primers and 13 Jbeta primers. Here immunoSEQ multiplex PCR was the method, and the copy in TCRdb shows in-frame clones only, minus some. In the table there are 150,000 or so clones, around four fifths of which are singletons. Specimen: PBMCs. The origin of this receptor is a man between 25 and 39 years old in good health and CMV-seropositive.

The CDR3 DNA reads TGTGCCAGCTCACCACGGGGACTAGCGGGAGTAAGTTTCACAGATACGCAGTATTTT. Its protein product is CASSPRGLAGVSFTDTQYF. J is TRBJ2-3 and V is TRBV18; 14 bases fit TRBD2. The CDR3 extends over 19 amino acids. The V and J ends lost 1 base and 2 bases, in that order; junction bases with no gene match: 8. The V gene's germline CDR1 is KGHSH and CDR2 LQKENI.